These T cell receptor beta chains were read from a single sample in a study of T cell repertoires in cytomegalovirus infection. From the reads, TCRdb called clonotypes with MiXCR, one entry per CDR3 protein. The sample includes 700,000 to 850,000 distinct CDR3 sequences, 32% of them seen just once. Their antigens remain unidentified. This specimen was cultured CD8+ T cells from PBMCs, taken from culture after CMV antigen stimulation. These receptors came from a human donor in good health (CMV status not recorded). Some clones in this sample may be carry-over from other donors' samples. The CDR3 runs from the conserved cysteine through the conserved F or W. A D gene is named only where the DNA matches it firmly. Some rows have no size entry. The others give once, few or many, or a class for an expanded clone.

v_call	d_call	clone_size	j_call	cdr3_nt	cdr3_aa
TRBV7-4	.	once	TRBJ1-5	TGTGCCAGCAGCACGGACAGCGATTATAGCAATCAGCCCCAGCATTTT	CASSTDSDYSNQPQHF
TRBV11-2	.	.	TRBJ1-4	TGTGCCAGCAGCTTCCAGGGTAATGGAGAAAAACTGTTTTTT	CASSFQGNGEKLFF
TRBV10-3	.	few	TRBJ2-4	TGTGCCATCAGCCAAACTGACCCAGCCAAAAACATTCAGTACTTC	CAISQTDPAKNIQYF
TRBV27	.	.	TRBJ1-5	TGTGCCAGCAGTTTGTACTCGGGACATCGAAGCAATCAGCCCCAGCATTTT	CASSLYSGHRSNQPQHF
TRBV7-6	.	.	TRBJ1-1	TGTGCCAGCAGCCTAGGGGACGGCTACAAAGGAGCTTTCTTT	CASSLGDGYKGAFF
TRBV4-1	.	once	TRBJ1-1	TGCGCCAGCAGCCAAGCCGCCGGGACACCATACACTGAAGCTTTCTTT	CASSQAAGTPYTEAFF
TRBV12-3/TRBV12-4	.	.	TRBJ1-5	TGTGCCAGCAGTCCGCGAGAGGATCAGCCCCAGCATTTT	CASSPREDQPQHF
TRBV12-3/TRBV12-4	.	.	TRBJ1-5	TGTGCCAGCAGTTTAGTAAGGCAGATTAATCAGCCCCAGCATTTT	CASSLVRQINQPQHF
TRBV5-4	.	few	TRBJ1-6	TGTGCCAGCAGCCCGCAGGGCGCCTATAATTCACCCCTCCACTTT	CASSPQGAYNSPLHF
TRBV27	.	.	TRBJ2-2	TGTGCCAGCAAAAAGGACAGCTTGAACACCGGGGAGCTGTTTTTT	CASKKDSLNTGELFF
TRBV7-9	.	few	TRBJ1-3	TGTGCCAGCGTGTTAGGAGGGCACACAGATAAGGGGAACACCATATATTTT	CASVLGGHTDKGNTIYF
TRBV12-3/TRBV12-4	.	few	TRBJ2-3	TGTGCCAGCACCGCTTGGGGGCGGGGTACTAGCACAGATACGCAGTATTTT	CASTAWGRGTSTDTQYF
TRBV7-2	TRBD2	many	TRBJ2-5	TGTGCCAGCAGCTTAACTACTCGTAAGGGACTAGCGGGGGCCGCTTTGGAGACCCAGTACTTC	CASSLTTRKGLAGAALETQYF
TRBV7-2	.	many	TRBJ1-2	TGTGCCAGCAGCTCCTACCACTTGCAGGGACCACTATATGGCTACACCTTC	CASSSYHLQGPLYGYTF
TRBV4-1	.	.	TRBJ2-3	TGCGCCAGCAGCCAAGAGGCGGAAAACACAGATACGCAGTATTTT	CASSQEAENTDTQYF
TRBV5-6	TRBD1	.	TRBJ1-1	TGTGCCAGCAGCTTGCAGGGGGCTTCTGTAGGCACTGAAGCTTTCTTT	CASSLQGASVGTEAFF
TRBV6-6	.	.	TRBJ2-5	TGTGCCAGCAGTTACGGGGGATATGGAGAACGAGAGACCCAGTACTTC	CASSYGGYGERETQYF
TRBV19	.	.	TRBJ2-3	TGTGCCAGTAGTATAGGGAACAGCCGCACAGATACGCAGTATTTT	CASSIGNSRTDTQYF
TRBV6-5	.	.	TRBJ1-2	TGTGCCAGCAGTTACTCCGGGACAAGTTATGGCTACACCTTC	CASSYSGTSYGYTF
TRBV4-1	TRBD2	.	TRBJ2-1	TGTGTCAGCAGCCAACCGCCGGGGGGGCTCGATGAGCAGTTCTTC	CVSSQPPGGLDEQFF
TRBV11-1	TRBD1	few	TRBJ2-3	TGTGCCATCAGGGGGAACACAGATACGCAGTATTTT	CAIRGNTDTQYF
TRBV7-6	.	.	TRBJ1-4	TGTGCCAGCAAGGATGCAACTAATGAAAAACTGTTTTTT	CASKDATNEKLFF
TRBV7-9	TRBD1	few	TRBJ1-1	TGTGCCAGCAGCTTAGAGACAGGGCTAAGAGGAGCTTTCTTT	CASSLETGLRGAFF
TRBV6-5	.	.	TRBJ1-1	TGTGCCAGCAGTTCCAACAGGGTCACTGAAGCTTTCTTT	CASSSNRVTEAFF